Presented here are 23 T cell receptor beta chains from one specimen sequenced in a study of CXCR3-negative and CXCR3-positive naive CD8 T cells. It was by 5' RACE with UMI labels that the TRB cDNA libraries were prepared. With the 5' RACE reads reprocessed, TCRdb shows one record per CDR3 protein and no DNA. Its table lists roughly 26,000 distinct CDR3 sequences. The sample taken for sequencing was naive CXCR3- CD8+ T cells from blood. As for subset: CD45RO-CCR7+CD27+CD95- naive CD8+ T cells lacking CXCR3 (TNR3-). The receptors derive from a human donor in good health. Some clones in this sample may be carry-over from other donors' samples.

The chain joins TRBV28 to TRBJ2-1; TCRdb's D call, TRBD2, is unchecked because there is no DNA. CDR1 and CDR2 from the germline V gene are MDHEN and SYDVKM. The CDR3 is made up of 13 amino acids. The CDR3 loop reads CASSLSAGNEQFF.

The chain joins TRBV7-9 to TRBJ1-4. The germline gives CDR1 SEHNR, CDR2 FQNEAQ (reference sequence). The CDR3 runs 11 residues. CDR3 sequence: CASRGLGKLFF.

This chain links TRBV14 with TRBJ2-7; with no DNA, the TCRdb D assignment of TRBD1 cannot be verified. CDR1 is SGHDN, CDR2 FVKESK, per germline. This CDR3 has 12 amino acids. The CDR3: CASSPFTGEQYF.

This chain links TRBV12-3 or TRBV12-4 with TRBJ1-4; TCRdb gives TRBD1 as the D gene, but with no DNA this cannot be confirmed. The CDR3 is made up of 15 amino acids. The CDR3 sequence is CASSTGDSRPDKLFF.

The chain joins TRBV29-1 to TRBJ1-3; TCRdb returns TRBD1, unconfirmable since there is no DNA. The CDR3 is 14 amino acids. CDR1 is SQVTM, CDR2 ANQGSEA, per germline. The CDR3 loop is CSVGGQNHGNTIYF.

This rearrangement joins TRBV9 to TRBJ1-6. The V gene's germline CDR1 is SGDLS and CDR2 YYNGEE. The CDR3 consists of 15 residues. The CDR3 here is CASSVMVDSNSPLHF.

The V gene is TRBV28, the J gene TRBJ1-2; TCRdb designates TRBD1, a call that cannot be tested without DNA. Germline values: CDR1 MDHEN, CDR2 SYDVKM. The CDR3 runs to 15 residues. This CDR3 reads CASSNPGQGKDGYTF.

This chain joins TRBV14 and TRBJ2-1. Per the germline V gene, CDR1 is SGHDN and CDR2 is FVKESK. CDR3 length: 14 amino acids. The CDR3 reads CASSQQDGYNEQFF.

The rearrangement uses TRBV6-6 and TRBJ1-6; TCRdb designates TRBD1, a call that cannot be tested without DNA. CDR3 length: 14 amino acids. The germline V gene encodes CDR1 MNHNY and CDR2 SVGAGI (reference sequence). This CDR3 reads CASSWGQANSPLHF.

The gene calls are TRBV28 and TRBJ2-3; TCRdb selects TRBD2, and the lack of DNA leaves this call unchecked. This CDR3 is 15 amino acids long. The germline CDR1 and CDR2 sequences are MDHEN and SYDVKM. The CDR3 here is CASCSGFLETDTQYF.

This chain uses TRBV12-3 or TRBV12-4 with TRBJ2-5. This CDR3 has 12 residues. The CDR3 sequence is CASSLAAETQYF.

The CDR3 region is CASSQVPGLYNEQFF. J is TRBJ2-1 and V is TRBV14; the D call from TCRdb, TRBD2, cannot be confirmed without DNA. This CDR3 spans 15 amino acids. Germline lookup yields CDR1 SGHDN and CDR2 FVKESK.

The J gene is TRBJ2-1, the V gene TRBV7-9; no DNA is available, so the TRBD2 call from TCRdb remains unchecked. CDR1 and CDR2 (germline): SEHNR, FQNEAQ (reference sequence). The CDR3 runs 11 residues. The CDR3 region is CASSLAGGLFF.

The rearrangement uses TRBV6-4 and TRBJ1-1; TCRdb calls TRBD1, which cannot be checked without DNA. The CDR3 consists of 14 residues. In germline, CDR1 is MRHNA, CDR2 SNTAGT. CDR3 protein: CASSDSGTAAEAFF.

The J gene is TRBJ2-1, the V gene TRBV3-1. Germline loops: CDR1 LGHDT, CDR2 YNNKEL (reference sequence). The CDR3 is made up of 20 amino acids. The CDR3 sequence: CASSQDTPPERQVTYNEQFF.

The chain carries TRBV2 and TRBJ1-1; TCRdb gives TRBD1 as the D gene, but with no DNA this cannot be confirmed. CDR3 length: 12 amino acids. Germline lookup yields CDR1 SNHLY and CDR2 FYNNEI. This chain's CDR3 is CASSARGDEAFF.

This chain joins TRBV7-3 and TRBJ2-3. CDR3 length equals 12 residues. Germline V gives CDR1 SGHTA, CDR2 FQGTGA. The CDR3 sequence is CASSVDPDTQYF.

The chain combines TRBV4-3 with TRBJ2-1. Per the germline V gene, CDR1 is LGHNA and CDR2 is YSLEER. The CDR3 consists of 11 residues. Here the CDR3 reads CASSQGNEQFF.

The CDR3 reads CAISEGADSSYNEQFF. This chain uses TRBV10-3 with TRBJ2-1; TCRdb outputs TRBD1, but without DNA this stays unchecked. Germline CDR1 reads ENHRY; CDR2 reads SYGVKD. The CDR3 is 16 amino acids.

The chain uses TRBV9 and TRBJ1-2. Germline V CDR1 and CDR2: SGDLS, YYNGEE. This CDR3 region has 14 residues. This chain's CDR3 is CASSVGSSNYGYTF. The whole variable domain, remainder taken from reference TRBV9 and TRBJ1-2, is DSGVTQTPKHLITATGQRVTLRCSPRSGDLSVYWYQQSLDQGLQFLIQYYNGEERAKGNILERFSAQQFPDLHSELNLSSLELGDSALYFCASSVGSSNYGYTFGSGTRLTVV.

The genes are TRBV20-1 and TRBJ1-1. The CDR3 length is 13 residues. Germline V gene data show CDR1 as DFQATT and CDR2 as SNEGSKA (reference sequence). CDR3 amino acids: CSARASMNTEAFF.

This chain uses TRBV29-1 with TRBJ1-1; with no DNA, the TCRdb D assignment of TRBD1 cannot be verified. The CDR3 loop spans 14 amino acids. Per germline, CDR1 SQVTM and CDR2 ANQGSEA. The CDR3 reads CSVTGTGLETEAFF.

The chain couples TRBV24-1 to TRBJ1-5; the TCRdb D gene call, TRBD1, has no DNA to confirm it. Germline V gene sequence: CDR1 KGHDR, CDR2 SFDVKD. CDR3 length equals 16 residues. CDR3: CATSDSDRGSGQPQHF.